A single sample is the source of the 30 T cell receptor beta chains below, sequenced in a study of control samples from healthy donors and cancer patients. Data came from immunoSEQ multiplex PCR; TCRdb stores just in-frame clones and leaves some out. In the table there are 95,000 to 150,000 clones, 85% to 95% of which are singletons. Sequencing input: PBMCs. These receptors were obtained from a man older than 75 with head and neck cancer.

CDR3 loop: CASSFGDQPQHF. The CDR3 DNA reads as TGTGCCAGCAGCTTTGGGGATCAGCCCCAGCATTTT. The chain links TRBV5-4 to TRBJ1-5; D remains ambiguous. V was clipped by 2 bases and J by 5 bases, with 5 bases between them. Per germline, CDR1 SGHNT and CDR2 YYREEE (reference sequence). The CDR3 has 12 residues. Based on the CDR3 plus reference TRBV5-4 and TRBJ1-5, the full variable domain is ETGVTQSPTHLIKTRGQQVTLRCSSQSGHNTVSWYQQALGQGPQFIFQYYREEENGRGNFPPRFSGLQFPNYSSELNVNALELDDSALYLCASSFGDQPQHFGDGTRLSIL.

J is TRBJ2-1 and V is TRBV13; 8 positions agree with TRBD2. The CDR3 loop spans 18 amino acids. Germline CDR1 and CDR2: PRHDT and FYEKMQ (reference sequence). Trimming removed 0 bases from V and 5 bases from J; junction bases left unmatched: 12. This CDR3 is CASSLGRGSPGLDNEQFF. In nucleotides, the CDR3 is TGTGCCAGCAGCTTAGGCCGGGGATCTCCGGGACTAGACAATGAGCAGTTCTTC.

The chain has TRBV6-5 and TRBJ2-3; D remains ambiguous. Deletions cut 0 bases from V and 2 bases from J, with 9 bases between. The germline V gene encodes CDR1 MNHEY and CDR2 SVGAGI. CDR3 length equals 15 residues. CDR3: CASSYSGSPTDTQYF. CDR3 in DNA: TGTGCCAGCAGTTACTCAGGGTCGCCCACAGATACGCAGTATTTT.

Here the CDR3 DNA reads TGTGCCTGGAGTAACAGCGGTGTACCTAAGTACTTC. Protein sequence: CAWSNSGVPKYF. This sequence joins TRBV30 and TRBJ2-5, with D possibly matching TRBD2 (5 bases). V was cut by 2 bases and J by 12 bases, with 16 bases left in between. Germline V gives CDR1 GTSNPN, CDR2 SVGIG (reference sequence). The CDR3 is 12 residues long.

This chain joins TRBV7-8 and TRBJ1-5; D is ambiguous. This CDR3 has 16 residues. V was pared by 1 base and J by 0 bases, with 10 bases between. The germline V gene encodes CDR1 SGHVS and CDR2 FQNEAQ. CDR3 region: CASSLGSPVSNQPQHF. The CDR3 nucleotides read TGTGCCAGCAGCTTAGGCAGTCCCGTTAGCAATCAGCCCCAGCATTTT. Supplemented by reference TRBV7-8 and TRBJ1-5, the full variable domain reads GAGVSQSPRYKVAKRGQDVALRCDPISGHVSLFWYQQALGQGPEFLTYFQNEAQLDKSGLPSDRFFAERPEGSVSTLKIQRTQQEDSAVYLCASSLGSPVSNQPQHFGDGTRLSIL.

The rearrangement links TRBV19 to TRBJ2-1; 11 bases line up with TRBD2. The length of the CDR3 is 18 residues. CDR1 LNHDA and CDR2 SQIVND come from the germline V gene (reference sequence). J lost 3 bases, V lost 4 bases, and 11 bases had no gene match. This CDR3 is CASSTRMGLAVIYNEQFF. CDR3 sequence (DNA): TGTGCCAGTAGTACGAGAATGGGACTAGCGGTTATCTACAATGAGCAGTTCTTC.

The chain employs TRBV11-2 and TRBJ1-2, with 9 positions matching TRBD1. Losses at the gene ends were 4 bases for V and 4 bases for J; bases not matched to a gene: 16. CDR3 size: 18 residues. Germline lookup yields CDR1 SGHAT and CDR2 FQNNGV. The CDR3 nucleotides are TGTGCCAGCAGCTCCGACAGGGGGGGAGAGCGGATCTTCTATGGCTACACCTTC. Its translation: CASSSDRGGERIFYGYTF. The entire variable domain, with the rest obtained from reference TRBV11-2 and TRBJ1-2, is as follows: EAGVAQSPRYKIIEKRQSVAFWCNPISGHATLYWYQQILGQGPKLLIQFQNNGVVDDSQLPKDRFSAERLKGVDSTLKIQPAKLEDSAVYLCASSSDRGGERIFYGYTFGSGTRLTVV.

This chain joins TRBV2 and TRBJ2-2; 7 positions match TRBD1. From germline, CDR1 is SNHLY and CDR2 FYNNEI. This CDR3 is 13 amino acids long. The V segment lost 4 bases and the J segment 4 bases; nucleotides outside the gene matches: 0. For the CDR3, the DNA is TGTGCCAGCAGTGGACAGGGCACCGGGGAGCTGTTTTTT. This translates into CASSGQGTGELFF.

Only a few counts were recorded for this clone. The chain recombines TRBV6-1 with TRBJ2-7, with 13 positions matching TRBD2. Germline CDR1 reads MNHNS; CDR2 reads SASEGT. J gave up 1 base and V 2 bases, and 11 bases lay outside the gene matches. The CDR3 has 19 residues. CDR3 nucleotide sequence: TGTGCCAGCAGTGAACCAGGACTAGCGGGGGCCTGGAGATCCTACGAGCAGTACTTC. This translates into CASSEPGLAGAWRSYEQYF.

The chain joins TRBV11-2 to TRBJ2-5; 7 bases line up with TRBD1. Germline V gene sequence: CDR1 SGHAT, CDR2 FQNNGV. CDR3 length: 14 amino acids. J lost 1 base, V lost 4 bases, and 3 bases had no gene match. This CDR3 reads CASSYGTVQETQYF. The CDR3 DNA sequence: TGTGCCAGCAGCTACGGGACAGTCCAAGAGACCCAGTACTTC.

The chain employs TRBV5-1 and TRBJ2-5; D is possibly TRBD2 (6 bases). There are 13 residues in the CDR3. Germline values: CDR1 SGHRS, CDR2 YFSETQ. The germline V and J ends were trimmed by 4 bases and 3 bases, with 10 bases remaining between them. CDR3 protein: CASSAGPEETQYF. The CDR3 DNA sequence: TGCGCCAGCAGCGCGGGACCGGAAGAGACCCAGTACTTC.

V and J are TRBV4-1 and TRBJ1-2, with 7 bases fitting TRBD1. CDR3 length: 16 residues. The germline V gene encodes CDR1 MGHRA and CDR2 YSYEKL. V shed 1 base and J 3 bases; nucleotides not matched to a gene: 8. CDR3 sequence (DNA): TGCGCCAGCAGCCAAGGCTGGACAGGCTTTCACTATGGCTACACCTTC. Translated: CASSQGWTGFHYGYTF.

This clone has only a few counts. The CDR3 nucleotides read TGTGCCAGCAGGGTACGAGGGGATGAGCAGTTCTTC. This sequence encodes CASRVRGDEQFF. The chain links TRBV2 to TRBJ2-1; D is possibly TRBD1 or TRBD2 (5 bases each). The CDR3 loop spans 12 amino acids. Germline V gene lookup returns CDR1 SNHLY and CDR2 FYNNEI. V lost 6 bases and J lost 8, with 11 bases in between.

This clone was counted once. J is TRBJ2-3 and V is TRBV4-3; D gene ambiguous. Trimming left V 0 bases short and J 11 bases short, with 12 bases between. Germline values: CDR1 LGHNA, CDR2 YSLEER. This CDR3 region has 13 residues. In DNA, the CDR3 is TGCGCCAGCAGCCAAGAGGACGGCCGTTTGCAGTATTTT. It specifies CASSQEDGRLQYF.

The chain carries TRBV5-1 and TRBJ2-3, with 9 positions matching TRBD2. V shed 3 bases, J shed 4 bases, and the junction held 3 bases outside the gene matches. Germline V gene data show CDR1 as SGHRS and CDR2 as YFSETQ. The CDR3 length is 14 residues. The CDR3 nucleotides read TGCGCCAGCAGCTCGGGACTAGCCGCAGATACGCAGTATTTT. It codes for CASSSGLAADTQYF.

This chain uses TRBV23-1 with TRBJ2-3; 8 nucleotides line up with TRBD1. TRBV23-1 is flagged as an ORF with uncertain function. The CDR3 is 17 residues long. The V and J ends lost 6 bases and 0 bases, in that order; junction bases with no gene match: 11. CDR3 protein: CASSRTGRALSTDTQYF. CDR3 coding DNA: TGCGCCAGCAGCCGGACAGGGAGAGCCTTAAGCACAGATACGCAGTATTTT.

This rearrangement joins TRBV6-2 or TRBV6-3 to TRBJ2-1; possible D gene TRBD2, 5 bases. The germline V gene has CDR1 MNHEY and CDR2 SVGEGT. The V and J ends lost 0 bases and 9 bases respectively, with 18 bases between them. This CDR3 is 16 amino acids long. In nucleotides, the CDR3 is TGTGCCAGCAGTTACTCGTGGACTCCCTTGGGTAGTGAGCAGTTCTTC. This codes for CASSYSWTPLGSEQFF.

V and J are TRBV19 and TRBJ1-4; possibly TRBD1 for D (6 bases). The V and J ends lost 8 bases and 0 bases respectively, with 16 bases between them. CDR3 length equals 16 residues. Germline CDR1 is LNHDA and CDR2 is SQIVND (reference sequence). This CDR3 is CASGAGVTTTNEKLFF. DNA of the CDR3: TGTGCCAGTGGGGCAGGGGTAACGACAACTAATGAAAAACTGTTTTTT. The full variable domain, its missing parts supplied by reference TRBV19 and TRBJ1-4, is DGGITQSPKYLFRKEGQNVTLSCEQNLNHDAMYWYRQDPGQGLRLIYYSQIVNDFQKGDIAEGYSVSREKKESFPLTVTSAQKNPTAFYLCASGAGVTTTNEKLFFGSGTQLSVL.

This chain links TRBV6-4 with TRBJ2-1; D is unclear. The CDR3 contains 13 residues. V was trimmed by 0 bases and J by 8 bases, leaving 8 bases between them. CDR1 is MRHNA, CDR2 SNTAGT, per germline. CDR3 bases: TGTGCCAGCAGTGACTCAGGGTGGGATGAGCAGTTCTTC. Translating gives CASSDSGWDEQFF.

The CDR3 sequence: CASRAIGGDTIYF. CDR3 in DNA: TGTGCCAGCAGGGCGATAGGAGGAGACACCATATATTTT. J is TRBJ1-3 and V is TRBV2; D is unresolved. Germline loops: CDR1 SNHLY, CDR2 FYNNEI. The CDR3 has 13 amino acids. V lost 6 bases to trimming and J lost 8 bases, with 14 bases between them.

The gene calls are TRBV9 and TRBJ2-7; TRBD1 aligns across 12 bases. Trimming took 4 bases from V and 3 from J; bases not matched to a gene: 14. Germline-derived CDR1 and CDR2 are SGDLS and YYNGEE. This CDR3 has 18 amino acids. The CDR3 DNA reads TGTGCCAGCAGCCAACCACCCACCGGGACAGGGGGCGACTACGAGCAGTACTTC. Amino acid sequence: CASSQPPTGTGGDYEQYF.

The chain employs TRBV5-1 and TRBJ2-7; 13 positions agree with TRBD2. This CDR3 comprises 15 residues. Trimming took 4 bases from V and 2 from J; bases not matched to a gene: 3. The V gene's germline CDR1 is SGHRS and CDR2 YFSETQ. The CDR3 spells CASSTGLAGPYEQYF. In DNA, the CDR3 is TGCGCCAGCAGCACGGGACTAGCGGGGCCCTACGAGCAGTACTTC.

J is TRBJ1-1 and V is TRBV9; D is perhaps TRBD1 (6 bases). V was pared by 0 bases and J by 1 base, with 7 bases between. The CDR3 totals 14 residues. The germline CDR1 and CDR2 sequences are SGDLS and YYNGEE. CDR3 in amino acids: CASSVEQGNTEAFF. CDR3 coding DNA: TGTGCCAGCAGCGTAGAACAGGGGAACACTGAAGCTTTCTTT. Full variable domain (rest looked up from reference TRBV9 and TRBJ1-1): DSGVTQTPKHLITATGQRVTLRCSPRSGDLSVYWYQQSLDQGLQFLIQYYNGEERAKGNILERFSAQQFPDLHSELNLSSLELGDSALYFCASSVEQGNTEAFFGQGTRLTVV.

The chain carries TRBV10-2 and TRBJ2-2, with no clear D. The CDR3 is 13 amino acids. Germline assignment: CDR1 WSHSY and CDR2 SAAADI. V gave up 8 bases and J gave up 2 bases, with 9 bases separating them. The CDR3 DNA reads as TGCGCCAGCGCAGACAAAAACACCGGGGAGCTGTTTTTT. It translates to CASADKNTGELFF.

Details on this clone: This same CDR3 is encoded by further DNA sequences in the sample. The J gene is TRBJ1-1, the V gene TRBV18; D is ambiguous. Germline V lookup: CDR1 KGHSH, CDR2 LQKENI. V was cut by 2 bases and J by 0 bases, with 4 bases left in between. The CDR3 contains 13 residues. CDR3 sequence: CASSPGLNTEAFF. The CDR3 DNA reads TGTGCCAGCTCACCAGGCTTGAACACTGAAGCTTTCTTT.

The J gene is TRBJ1-1, the V gene TRBV5-1, with D unresolved. In germline, CDR1 is SGHRS, CDR2 YFSETQ. The V end lost 0 bases, the J end lost 1 base, and 10 bases lay between the germline ends. This CDR3 has 15 residues. The CDR3 loop is CASSLARLPNTEAFF. The CDR3 region has the DNA TGCGCCAGCAGCTTGGCCCGGTTACCGAACACTGAAGCTTTCTTT.

This chain links TRBV20-1 with TRBJ1-5; the D gene is possibly TRBD1 (5 bases). From germline, CDR1 is DFQATT and CDR2 SNEGSKA (reference sequence). This CDR3 is 14 amino acids long. The V end was cut by 6 bases, the J end by 1 base, with 13 bases between. The CDR3 is CSASGTESNQPQHF. The CDR3 nucleotides are TGCAGTGCCAGTGGGACGGAAAGCAATCAGCCCCAGCATTTT.

V gene TRBV18 combines with J gene TRBJ2-1; 12 nucleotides match TRBD1. The CDR3 sequence is 18 residues long. V was pared by 3 bases and J by 7 bases, with 13 bases of the junction left unmatched. Germline lookup yields CDR1 KGHSH and CDR2 LQKENI. The CDR3 DNA is TGTGCCAGCTCACCCTTAAGCCCAGGGACAGGGGGCTGGAATGAGCAGTTCTTC. The encoded protein is CASSPLSPGTGGWNEQFF.

The J gene is TRBJ2-1, the V gene TRBV6-5; no reliable D call. The CDR3 loop spans 12 amino acids. Trimming left V 6 bases short and J 11 bases short, with 14 bases between. In germline, CDR1 is MNHEY, CDR2 SVGAGI. CDR3 sequence (DNA): TGTGCCAGCAGCGAGGCAGGACGCAAGCAGTTCTTC. It is translated as CASSEAGRKQFF.

The V gene is TRBV19, the J gene TRBJ2-1; D unresolved. Trimming stripped 10 bases from V and 7 bases from J, with 26 bases between. CDR1 is LNHDA, CDR2 SQIVND, per germline (reference sequence). CDR3 length equals 16 residues. This CDR3 is CATSRVGPAGVNEQFF. The CDR3 coding sequence is TGTGCCACCTCCCGGGTGGGCCCCGCCGGCGTGAATGAGCAGTTCTTC.